This T cell receptor (beta chain) is drawn from a study of T cells after yellow fever vaccination. The study's findings and limits: A weaker secondary response peaked on day 5, the primary on day 15.

The CDR3 consists of 18 residues. Trimming cost V 5 bases and J 0 bases; bases outside gene matches: 11. Germline V CDR1 and CDR2: SGHAT, FQDESV (reference sequence). MiXCR, run by TCRdb on the 5' RACE reads, gives a single entry per CDR3 protein. The data show around 30,000 distinct CDR3 sequences, over 5% seen once. The genes are TRBV11-1 and TRBJ2-1, with TRBD2 identical over 9 bases. The source was PBMCs, either bulk or a sorted T-cell subset (CD4+, CD8+, memory, or dextramer-sorted; not recorded which), collected on the day of the yellow fever booster vaccination. The clonotype comes from a young man who received the YFV17D yellow fever vaccine. DNA of the CDR3: TGTGCCAGCAGCGGGGTTTCGGCGGGAGGGGGCTCCTACAATGAGCAGTTCTTC. Protein product: CASSGVSAGGGSYNEQFF.